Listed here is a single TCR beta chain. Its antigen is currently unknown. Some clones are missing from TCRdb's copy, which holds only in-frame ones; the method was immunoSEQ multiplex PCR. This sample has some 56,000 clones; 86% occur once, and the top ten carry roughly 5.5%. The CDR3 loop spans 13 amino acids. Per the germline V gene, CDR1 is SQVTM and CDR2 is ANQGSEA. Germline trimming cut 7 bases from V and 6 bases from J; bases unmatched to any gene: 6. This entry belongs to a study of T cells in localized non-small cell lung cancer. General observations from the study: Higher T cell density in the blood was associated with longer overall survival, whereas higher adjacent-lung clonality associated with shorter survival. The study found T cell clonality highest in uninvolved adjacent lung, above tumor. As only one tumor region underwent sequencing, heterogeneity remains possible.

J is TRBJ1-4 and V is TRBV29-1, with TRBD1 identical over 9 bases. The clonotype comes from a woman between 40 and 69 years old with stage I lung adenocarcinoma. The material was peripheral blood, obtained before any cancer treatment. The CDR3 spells CSAWYRGHEKLFF. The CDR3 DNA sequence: TGCAGCGCGTGGTACAGGGGGCATGAAAAACTGTTTTTT.